The clone carrying this T cell receptor (beta chain) has more than one count but fewer than ten. Per germline, CDR1 SGHRS and CDR2 YFSETQ. CDR3 length equals 15 residues. The ends lost 4 bases at V and 2 bases at J; junction bases unmatched: 5. TCRdb fed the RT-PCR reads into MiXCR, producing one record per CDR3 protein. The sample lists more than 550,000 distinct CDR3 sequences; over 12% were seen once. The sequence was collected from a female donor in good health, serving as a healthy control. The chain employs TRBV5-1 and TRBJ2-3, with 9 bases lining up with TRBD1. Sequenced input: memory CD4+ T cells from blood. CDR3 loop: CASSGGDRATDTQYF. The CDR3 DNA reads as TGCGCCAGCAGCGGCGGGGACAGGGCCACAGATACGCAGTATTTT.